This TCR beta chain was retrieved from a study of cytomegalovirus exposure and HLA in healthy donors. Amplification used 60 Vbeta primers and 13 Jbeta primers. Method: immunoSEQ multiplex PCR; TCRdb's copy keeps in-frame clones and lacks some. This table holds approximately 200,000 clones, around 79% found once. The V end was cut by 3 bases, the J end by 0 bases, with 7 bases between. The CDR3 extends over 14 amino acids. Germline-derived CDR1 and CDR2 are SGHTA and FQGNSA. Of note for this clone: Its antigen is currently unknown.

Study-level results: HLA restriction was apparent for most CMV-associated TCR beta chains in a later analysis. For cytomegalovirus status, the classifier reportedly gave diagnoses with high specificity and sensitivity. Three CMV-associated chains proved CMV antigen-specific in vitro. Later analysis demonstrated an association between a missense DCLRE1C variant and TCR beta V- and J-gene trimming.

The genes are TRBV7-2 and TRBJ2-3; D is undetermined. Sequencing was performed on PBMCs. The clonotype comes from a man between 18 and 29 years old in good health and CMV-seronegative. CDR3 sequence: CASSLFQSTDTQYF. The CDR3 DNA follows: TGTGCCAGCAGCTTGTTTCAGAGCACAGATACGCAGTATTTT.